This T cell receptor beta chain derives from a study of T cell responses to AZD1222 COVID-19 vaccine. In germline, CDR1 is SGDLS, CDR2 YYNGEE. Trimming cost V 4 bases and J 5 bases, with 16 bases left between them. The CDR3 is 14 amino acids. Study-level points and caveats: After the peak T cell response, and only then, were repertoires sampled. Targeting of unmutated variant regions was reportedly seen in nearly half of spike-specific TCRs.

In regard to this clone: Its matching antigen is unknown.

Repertoires were generated with immunoSEQ multiplex PCR, while TCRdb's copy carries only in-frame clones and drops some. This table holds about 180,000 clones, 80% to 90% found once. Sequences were derived from peripheral blood, sampled on day 0 of AZD1222 vaccination. This sequence joins TRBV9 and TRBJ2-7; no definite D call. This clonotype was sampled from an adult in good health. DNA of the CDR3: TGTGCCAGCAGCCCGGTTGGGGTTTGGGACGAGCAGTACTTC. The encoded protein is CASSPVGVWDEQYF.